This entry concerns a single T cell receptor beta chain. Its target is unknown. The sample is drawn from a study of post-analysis software for immune sequencing data. The overall study: In terms of disease course, relapsing-remitting, secondary progressive and progressive-relapsing multiple sclerosis were included.

Unique molecular identifiers were carried by the TCR beta cDNA libraries. Researchers reported some 500,000 cDNA molecules coming from about 0.98 to 11 million T cells. MiXCR, run by TCRdb on the PCR reads, gives a single entry per CDR3 protein. The sample lists about half a million distinct CDR3 sequences; roughly 34% were seen once. General study findings and limits: Diversity measured as normalized Chao1 was significantly lower in multiple sclerosis patients than in controls. The authors found that F measure strongly co-clustered same-batch samples.

The sequencing input was blood. This clonotype was sampled from a girl aged 2 to 17 with multiple sclerosis.

The CDR3 DNA reads TGCGCCAGCAGCTCACTCAGCGGGGGCTCCTACAATGAGCAGTTCTTC. Its translation: CASSSLSGGSYNEQFF. The J gene is TRBJ2-1, the V gene TRBV5-1; TRBD2 agrees at 8 bases. Germline CDR1 SGHRS, CDR2 YFSETQ. The V gene end was trimmed by 3 bases and the J gene end by 0 bases; junction bases not matched to a gene: 5. The CDR3 runs to 16 residues.